This TCR beta chain appears in the sequencing data of a study of PD-L1 blockade in urothelial cancer. Background on the study: Patients' histories included 0 to 3 prior chemotherapy regimens.

Enrolled patients showed locally advanced or metastatic urothelial carcinoma. Germline V gene sequence: CDR1 MDHEN, CDR2 SYDVKM. This CDR3 region has 13 residues. Trimming removed 5 bases from V and 2 bases from J, with 10 bases in between. The protocol was immunoSEQ multiplex PCR, while the TCRdb copy is restricted to in-frame clones and leaves out a portion. The table lists 100,000 or so clones, about 89% of them singletons. The clonotype originates from a woman older than 75 with urothelial cancer. V gene TRBV28 combines with J gene TRBJ2-7, with D hard to call. This specimen was PBMCs, taken around atezolizumab (anti-PD-L1) treatment. The CDR3 protein is CASSPPPAYEQYF. In nucleotides, the CDR3 is TGTGCCAGCAGTCCCCCCCCGGCCTACGAGCAGTACTTC.